This T cell receptor (beta chain) came from a study of blood T cell repertoires in COVID-19. This CDR3 region has 13 residues. Trimming took off 7 bases at V and 6 bases at J, with 16 bases between the two ends. Germline CDR1 reads MNHEY; CDR2 reads SVGAGI. Sequenced by immunoSEQ multiplex PCR; TCRdb stores in-frame clones only, minus some. The sample consists of some 110,000 clones, approximately 87% of them appearing once. Specimen: peripheral blood. The sequence derives from a man between 65 and 80 years old who had recovered from COVID-19. The rearrangement links TRBV6-5 to TRBJ2-7, with D perhaps matching TRBD2 (5 bases). CDR3 loop: CASTTPRTSEQYF. Written as DNA, the CDR3 is TGTGCCAGCACCACCCCCCGTACTAGCGAGCAGTACTTC.